The next 28 T cell receptor beta chains were all read from a single sample in a study of memory CD4+ T cells and cytomegalovirus serostatus (dated by TCRdb to the late 2010s). A FACSAria II was used to sort memory CD4+ T cells, defined as single viable CD3+CD4+CD8-CD45RO+ cells. Receptor amplification or capture employed the immunoSEQ multiplex PCR assay. Drawn from immuneACCESS, this table holds only the in-frame rearrangements with V and J called that TCRdb kept. Clones are partly lost; checked studies trace under half to an unresolved V gene and leave the rest unexplained. This sample comprises tens of thousands of clones, 82% of them detected only once. The ten largest clones take up approximately 0.5% of the sample. The sequenced material came from memory CD4+ T cells from blood. The receptors originated from an adult in good health and CMV-seronegative. Some clones in this sample may be carry-over from other donors' samples.

The genes are TRBV30 and TRBJ2-7, with 8 bases identical to TRBD2. J gave up 6 bases and V 3 bases, and 10 bases lay outside the gene matches. This CDR3 has 14 amino acids. From germline, CDR1 is GTSNPN and CDR2 SVGIG (reference sequence). The CDR3 spells CAWRRRSGGGEQYF. The CDR3 coding sequence is TGTGCCTGGAGGAGAAGGTCGGGAGGGGGCGAGCAGTACTTC.

This chain joins TRBV5-1 and TRBJ2-2; 8 positions agree with TRBD2. V shed 4 bases, J shed 6 bases, and the junction held 14 bases outside the gene matches. Germline assignment: CDR1 SGHRS and CDR2 YFSETQ. CDR3 size: 17 residues. CDR3 coding DNA: TGCGCCAGCAGCCTAGGCCCGAGAGCGGGAGATTCCGGGGAGCTGTTTTTT. Translating gives CASSLGPRAGDSGELFF.

The rearrangement links TRBV2 to TRBJ2-1, with TRBD2 matching 9 bases. This CDR3 spans 15 amino acids. The V and J ends lost 9 bases and 7 bases, in that order; junction bases with no gene match: 13. Germline V gives CDR1 SNHLY, CDR2 FYNNEI. The DNA of the CDR3 is TGTGCCAGTCGTCCCGGGACTAGCAGCCCAAATGAGCAGTTCTTC. Its translation is CASRPGTSSPNEQFF.

V usage is TRBV11-1 and J usage is TRBJ2-7; perhaps D is TRBD1 or TRBD2 (5 bases each). The CDR3 runs to 14 residues. Per germline, CDR1 SGHAT and CDR2 FQDESV (reference sequence). Trimming took 3 bases from V and 3 from J, leaving 12 bases between them. The DNA of the CDR3 is TGTGCCAGCAGCTTCATTGGGGGTCTCTACGAGCAGTACTTC. It codes for CASSFIGGLYEQYF.

The genes are TRBV28 and TRBJ2-3; weak D call: TRBD2 (6 bases). The germline V and J ends were trimmed by 5 bases and 3 bases, with 18 bases remaining between them. Germline-derived CDR1 and CDR2 are MDHEN and SYDVKM. The CDR3 consists of 16 residues. The CDR3 sequence is CASSPSGLQGTDTQYF. The CDR3 nucleotides are TGTGCCAGCAGTCCCTCGGGACTTCAAGGGACAGATACGCAGTATTTT.

This chain uses TRBV7-2 with TRBJ1-5; 7 positions match TRBD1. This CDR3 has 14 amino acids. In germline, CDR1 is SGHTA, CDR2 FQGNSA. Trimming removed 5 bases from V and 2 bases from J; junction bases left unmatched: 3. Here the CDR3 DNA reads TGTGCCAGCAGCCCCACAGGGGGCAATCAGCCCCAGCATTTT. It is translated as CASSPTGGNQPQHF.

The CDR3 protein is CASSVITSASTGELFF. CDR3 coding DNA: TGTGCCAGCAGCGTAATAACTAGCGCCTCCACCGGGGAGCTGTTTTTT. The chain is built from TRBV27 and TRBJ2-2; 7 nucleotides match TRBD2. Germline-derived CDR1 and CDR2 are MNHEY and SMNVEV (reference sequence). The CDR3 loop spans 16 amino acids. Trimming removed 6 bases from V and 4 bases from J; junction bases left unmatched: 11.

This chain uses TRBV18 with TRBJ1-2; 7 bases map to TRBD1. Germline assignment: CDR1 KGHSH and CDR2 LQKENI. V trimming: 2 bases; J trimming: 4 bases; junction bases outside the gene matches: 4. This CDR3 is built from 14 residues. The DNA of the CDR3 is TGTGCCAGCTCACCAAGGGACAGAGCCTATGGCTACACCTTC. It codes for CASSPRDRAYGYTF. The full variable domain, with the rest looked up from reference TRBV18 and TRBJ1-2, is NAGVMQNPRHLVRRRGQEARLRCSPMKGHSHVYWYRQLPEEGLKFMVYLQKENIIDESGMPKERFSAEFPKEGPSILRIQQVVRGDSAAYFCASSPRDRAYGYTFGSGTRLTVV.

This clone was seen once. The chain employs TRBV27 and TRBJ2-1, with D tentatively TRBD2 (5 bases). Per the germline V gene, CDR1 is MNHEY and CDR2 is SMNVEV (reference sequence). The CDR3 has 15 amino acids. V was pared by 4 bases and J by 8 bases, with 18 bases between. DNA of the CDR3: TGTGCCAGCAGTTCCTCGAGCGGCAGGAGGTATGAGCAGTTCTTC. Protein product: CASSSSSGRRYEQFF.

The chain recombines TRBV30 with TRBJ2-7, with 11 positions matching TRBD2. In germline, CDR1 is GTSNPN, CDR2 SVGIG (reference sequence). CDR3 length: 13 residues. The V segment lost 7 bases and the J segment 3 bases; nucleotides outside the gene matches: 5. The DNA of the CDR3 is TGTGCCTCGCAGACTAGCGGGAACTACGAGCAGTACTTC. Translated, it gives CASQTSGNYEQYF. Full variable domain (missing parts from reference TRBV30 and TRBJ2-7): SQTIHQWPATLVQPVGSPLSLECTVEGTSNPNLYWYRQAAGRGLQLLFYSVGIGQISSEVPQNLSASRPQDRQFILSSKKLLLSDSGFYLCASQTSGNYEQYFGPGTRLTVT.

CDR3: CAGGRYKDTQYF. In nucleotides, the CDR3 is TGTGCCGGAGGACGCTACAAAGATACGCAGTATTTT. The chain carries TRBV2 and TRBJ2-3; TRBD2 is a possible D gene (5 bases). The CDR3 has 12 residues. Trimming cost V 11 bases and J 5 bases, with 14 bases left between them. Germline CDR1 and CDR2: SNHLY and FYNNEI. The whole variable domain, remainder taken from reference TRBV2 and TRBJ2-3, is EPEVTQTPSHQVTQMGQEVILRCVPISNHLYFYWYRQILGQKVEFLVSFYNNEISEKSEIFDDQFSVERPDGSNFTLKIRSTKLEDSAMYFCAGGRYKDTQYFGPGTRLTVL.

This clone was found once. The V call is TRBV7-2, the J call TRBJ2-7, with D maybe TRBD2 (6 bases). The V end was cut by 0 bases, the J end by 5 bases, with 11 bases between. The CDR3 spans 14 residues. Per germline, CDR1 SGHTA and CDR2 FQGNSA. The CDR3 sequence is CASSLAGSTNEQYF. CDR3 in DNA: TGTGCCAGCAGCTTAGCCGGGAGTACGAACGAGCAGTACTTC. Drawing the rest from reference TRBV7-2 and TRBJ2-7, the complete variable domain is GAGVSQSPSNKVTEKGKDVELRCDPISGHTALYWYRQSLGQGLEFLIYFQGNSAPDKSGLPSDRFSAERTGGSVSTLTIQRTQQEDSAVYLCASSLAGSTNEQYFGPGTRLTVT.

This sequence joins TRBV10-3 and TRBJ1-1; 8 bases are shared with TRBD1. Germline V gene data show CDR1 as ENHRY and CDR2 as SYGVKD. The ends lost 6 bases at V and 1 base at J; junction bases unmatched: 4. CDR3 length: 14 residues. Here the CDR3 DNA reads TGTGCCATCAGGGGACAGGTTGGGAACACTGAAGCTTTCTTT. Encoded protein: CAIRGQVGNTEAFF.

V and J are TRBV14 and TRBJ1-6; 7 nucleotides line up with TRBD1. Trimming took 5 bases from V and 5 from J; bases not matched to a gene: 9. Germline V gene lookup returns CDR1 SGHDN and CDR2 FVKESK. The CDR3 covers 16 residues. This CDR3 reads CASSSPVGGHNSPLHF. In nucleotides, the CDR3 is TGTGCCAGCAGCTCTCCGGTAGGGGGCCATAATTCACCCCTCCACTTT.

This clone came up once. The V call is TRBV20-1, the J call TRBJ2-1; TRBD2 might be the D (5 bases). The CDR3 sequence is 11 residues long. The germline gives CDR1 DFQATT, CDR2 SNEGSKA (reference sequence). Trimming left V 4 bases short and J 9 bases short, with 10 bases between. As DNA, the CDR3 is TGCAGTGCTACCGAGCGGACTGAGCAGTTCTTC. Protein sequence: CSATERTEQFF.

Regarding this clone: The same CDR3 arises from other DNA sequences in this sample as well. This chain uses TRBV18 with TRBJ2-2; a weak D match, TRBD1 (6 bases). The CDR3 loop spans 14 amino acids. V lost 3 bases, J lost 7 bases, and 12 bases lay in between. The germline V gene encodes CDR1 KGHSH and CDR2 LQKENI. The CDR3 bases are TGTGCCAGCTCACCCCCTGGGGGCATCGGGGAGCTGTTTTTT. This translates into CASSPPGGIGELFF.

The chain uses TRBV28 and TRBJ1-5; the match to TRBD1 covers 10 bases. This CDR3 region has 15 residues. Germline-derived CDR1 and CDR2 are MDHEN and SYDVKM. Trimming at V came to 5 bases and at J to 11 bases, leaving 12 bases not matched to a gene. The CDR3 DNA reads as TGTGCCAGCAGTCCCGACAGGGGGCGACTATCGACCCAGCATTTT. It encodes CASSPDRGRLSTQHF.

This chain links TRBV5-1 with TRBJ2-5; TRBD2 matches 10 bases. The CDR3 spans 16 residues. Looked up from germline, CDR1 is SGHRS and CDR2 is YFSETQ. V lost 4 bases to trimming and J lost 4 bases; unmatched junction nucleotides: 10. The CDR3 region is CASSQSGTSALETQYF. The DNA for the CDR3 is TGCGCCAGCAGCCAGTCTGGGACTAGCGCGTTAGAGACCCAGTACTTC.

This clone was seen a single time. V and J are TRBV11-3 and TRBJ1-1; 7 bases align to TRBD1. CDR3 length: 14 amino acids. The V gene's germline CDR1 is SGHNT and CDR2 YENEEA. V was pared by 7 bases and J by 5 bases, with 10 bases of the junction left unmatched. The CDR3 loop reads CASTIGGAWTEAFF. The CDR3, as DNA: TGTGCCAGCACCATAGGGGGCGCGTGGACTGAAGCTTTCTTT.

The V call is TRBV27, the J call TRBJ1-6, with D unclear. V gave up 0 bases and J gave up 6 bases, with 12 bases separating them. The CDR3 runs to 16 residues. CDR1 is MNHEY and CDR2 is SMNVEV in the germline V gene (reference sequence). Written as DNA, the CDR3 is TGTGCCAGCAGTTTATCCTCCGTCCCTCGTAATTCACCCCTCCACTTT. This sequence encodes CASSLSSVPRNSPLHF.

The rearrangement joins TRBV19 to TRBJ2-2, with a weak D call TRBD1 (6 bases). CDR3 size: 15 residues. Germline CDR1 LNHDA, CDR2 SQIVND (reference sequence). V was pared by 3 bases and J by 4 bases, with 12 bases between. The CDR3 reads CASSISQGSTGELFF. The CDR3, as DNA: TGTGCCAGTAGTATCTCCCAGGGGAGCACCGGGGAGCTGTTTTTT.

The chain has TRBV28 and TRBJ2-7; 7 positions agree with TRBD2. The germline gives CDR1 MDHEN, CDR2 SYDVKM. The CDR3 loop spans 15 amino acids. Trimming at V came to 6 bases and at J to 3 bases, leaving 11 bases not matched to a gene. The CDR3: CASRIRLAQYYEQYF. The CDR3 DNA reads as TGTGCCAGCAGAATAAGACTAGCCCAATACTACGAGCAGTACTTC. Combining the CDR3 with reference TRBV28 and TRBJ2-7 gives the whole variable domain DVKVTQSSRYLVKRTGEKVFLECVQDMDHENMFWYRQDPGLGLRLIYFSYDVKMKEKGDIPEGYSVSREKKERFSLILESASTNQTSMYLCASRIRLAQYYEQYFGPGTRLTVT.

The chain couples TRBV7-2 to TRBJ1-3; no clear D gene. The V end was cut by 6 bases, the J end by 4 bases, with 16 bases between. This CDR3 is built from 15 residues. CDR1 and CDR2 (germline): SGHTA, FQGNSA. CDR3 sequence reads: CASSSRSGLGNTIYF. DNA for the CDR3: TGTGCCAGCAGTTCCCGGTCGGGCCTAGGAAACACCATATATTTT. Together with reference TRBV7-2 and TRBJ1-3, the CDR3 gives the full variable domain: GAGVSQSPSNKVTEKGKDVELRCDPISGHTALYWYRQSLGQGLEFLIYFQGNSAPDKSGLPSDRFSAERTGGSVSTLTIQRTQQEDSAVYLCASSSRSGLGNTIYFGEGSWLTVV.

The V call is TRBV11-2, the J call TRBJ1-6, with TRBD1 as a possible D gene (6 bases). The CDR3 is 13 amino acids. V was shortened by 8 bases and J by 8 bases, with 13 bases between the two germline ends. CDR1 and CDR2 (germline): SGHAT, FQNNGV. This chain's CDR3 is CASRWGADSPLHF. The DNA of the CDR3 is TGTGCCAGCCGGTGGGGGGCAGATTCACCCCTCCACTTT.

The chain links TRBV9 to TRBJ1-2; D uncertain. The V end lost 3 bases, the J end lost 4 bases, and 16 bases lay between the germline ends. The CDR3 is 15 residues long. CDR1 and CDR2 from the germline V gene are SGDLS and YYNGEE. The CDR3 protein is CASSESHSLSYGYTF. In nucleotides, the CDR3 is TGTGCCAGCAGCGAGAGCCACTCCCTGTCCTATGGCTACACCTTC.

The chain couples TRBV11-3 to TRBJ1-1; D is possibly TRBD1 (5 bases). The CDR3 runs 15 residues. Trimming took off 5 bases at V and 4 bases at J, with 17 bases between the two ends. Per germline, CDR1 SGHNT and CDR2 YENEEA. In nucleotides, the CDR3 is TGTGCCAGCAGCCAAGGAAGGGGCGCGGGCACTGAAGCTTTCTTT. As protein: CASSQGRGAGTEAFF.

The chain links TRBV4-1 to TRBJ2-1; D may correspond to TRBD1 or TRBD2 (5 bases each). Germline CDR1 is MGHRA and CDR2 is YSYEKL. CDR3 length: 16 residues. Trimming removed 2 bases from V and 15 bases from J, with 26 bases in between. The CDR3 sequence is CASSQTATRGPIERFF. The CDR3 bases are TGCGCCAGCAGCCAAACAGCAACGAGGGGACCCATCGAACGGTTCTTC.

The V and J genes are TRBV6-1 and TRBJ2-2; D gene ambiguous. From germline, CDR1 is MNHNS and CDR2 SASEGT. V lost 6 bases and J lost 1, with 9 bases in between. The CDR3 is made up of 14 amino acids. In nucleotides, the CDR3 is TGTGCCAGCAGCCACAACAGGAACACCGGGGAGCTGTTTTTT. Translation: CASSHNRNTGELFF.